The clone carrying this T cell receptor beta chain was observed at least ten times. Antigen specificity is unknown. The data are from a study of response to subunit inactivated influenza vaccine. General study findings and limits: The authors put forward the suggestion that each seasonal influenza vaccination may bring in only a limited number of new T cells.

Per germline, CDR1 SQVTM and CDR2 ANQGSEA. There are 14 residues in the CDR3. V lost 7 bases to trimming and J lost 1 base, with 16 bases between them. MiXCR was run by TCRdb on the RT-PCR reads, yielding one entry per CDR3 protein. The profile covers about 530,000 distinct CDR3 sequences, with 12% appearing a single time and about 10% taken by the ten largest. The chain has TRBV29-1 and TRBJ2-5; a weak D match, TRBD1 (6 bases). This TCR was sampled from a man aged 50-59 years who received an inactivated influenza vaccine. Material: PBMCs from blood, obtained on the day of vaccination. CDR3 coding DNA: TGCAGCGGGAAGCCGGGACACATCCAAGAGACCCAGTACTTC. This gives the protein CSGKPGHIQETQYF.